The entry that follows covers one T cell receptor beta chain sequence. Its antigen is still unknown. The assay was immunoSEQ multiplex PCR, and TCRdb's table has in-frame clones only and misses some. The data contain 1,400,000 or so clones, approximately 98.5% of them seen just once; the ten biggest clones take up roughly 0.36%. This record comes from a study of shared clonotypes between healthy human individuals. Study-wide results and limits: Non-shared clonotypes had lower generation probabilities than clonotypes shared by all four sorted-subset donors. Blood was the sole source, and tissue repertoires probably differ.

This receptor was obtained from a man aged 30-40 years in good health. Material: naive CD4+ T cells sorted from blood. This sample's subset: CD45RA+ positively selected.

The DNA of the CDR3 is TGTGCCAGCAGCTGGGGGGGACAGGGCAATCAGCCCCAGCATTTT. Its protein is CASSWGGQGNQPQHF. This chain joins TRBV7-9 and TRBJ1-5, with 8 bases that match TRBD1. This CDR3 contains 15 residues. The trim removed 4 bases at V and 2 bases at J, leaving 4 bases unmatched. Germline values: CDR1 SEHNR, CDR2 FQNEAQ (reference sequence).